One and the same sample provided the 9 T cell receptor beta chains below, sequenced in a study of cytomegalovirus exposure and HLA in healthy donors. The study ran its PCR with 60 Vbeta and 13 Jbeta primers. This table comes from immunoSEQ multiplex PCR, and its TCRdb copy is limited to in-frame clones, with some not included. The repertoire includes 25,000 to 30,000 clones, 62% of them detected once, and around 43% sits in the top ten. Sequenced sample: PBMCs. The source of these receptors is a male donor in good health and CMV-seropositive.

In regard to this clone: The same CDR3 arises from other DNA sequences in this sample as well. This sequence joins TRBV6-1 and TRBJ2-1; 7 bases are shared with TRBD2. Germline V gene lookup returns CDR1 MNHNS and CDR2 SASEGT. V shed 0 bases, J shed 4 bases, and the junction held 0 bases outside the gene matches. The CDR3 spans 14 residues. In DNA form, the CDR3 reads TGTGCCAGCAGTGAAGCGGGGGGGTACAATGAGCAGTTCTTC. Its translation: CASSEAGGYNEQFF.

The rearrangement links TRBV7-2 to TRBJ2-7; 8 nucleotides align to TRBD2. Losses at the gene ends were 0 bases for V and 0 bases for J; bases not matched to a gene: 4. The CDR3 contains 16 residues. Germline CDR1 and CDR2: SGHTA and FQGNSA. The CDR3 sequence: CASSLASGSRSYEQYF. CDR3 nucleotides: TGTGCCAGCAGCTTAGCCAGCGGGAGCCGCTCCTACGAGCAGTACTTC.

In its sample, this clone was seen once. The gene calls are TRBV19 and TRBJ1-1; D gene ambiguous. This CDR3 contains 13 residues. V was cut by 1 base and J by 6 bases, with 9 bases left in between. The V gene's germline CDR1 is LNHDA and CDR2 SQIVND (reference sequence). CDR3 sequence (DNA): TGTGCCAGTAGTATAGGGGCAGAGTCTGAAGCTTTCTTT. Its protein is CASSIGAESEAFF.

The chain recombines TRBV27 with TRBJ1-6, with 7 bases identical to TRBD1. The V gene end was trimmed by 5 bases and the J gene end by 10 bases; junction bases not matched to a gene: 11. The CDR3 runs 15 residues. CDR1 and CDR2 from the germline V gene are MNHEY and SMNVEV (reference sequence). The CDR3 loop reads CASSSGTAPGSPLHF. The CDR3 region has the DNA TGTGCCAGCAGTAGTGGGACAGCGCCTGGCTCACCCCTCCACTTT.

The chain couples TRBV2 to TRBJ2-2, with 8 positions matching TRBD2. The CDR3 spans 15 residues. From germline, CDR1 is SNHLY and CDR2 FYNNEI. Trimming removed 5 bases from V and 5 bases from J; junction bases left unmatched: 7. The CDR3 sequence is CASSIAGRQTGELFF. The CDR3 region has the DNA TGTGCCAGCAGTATAGCGGGGCGGCAAACCGGGGAGCTGTTTTTT.

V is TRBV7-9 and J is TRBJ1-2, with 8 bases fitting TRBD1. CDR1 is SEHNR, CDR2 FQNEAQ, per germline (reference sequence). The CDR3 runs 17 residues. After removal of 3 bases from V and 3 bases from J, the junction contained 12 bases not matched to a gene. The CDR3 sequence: CASSFRTGLIGDYGYTF. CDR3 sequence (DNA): TGTGCCAGCAGCTTCCGGACAGGGTTGATCGGGGACTATGGCTACACCTTC. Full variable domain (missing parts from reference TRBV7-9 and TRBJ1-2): DTGVSQNPRHKITKRGQNVTFRCDPISEHNRLYWYRQTLGQGPEFLTYFQNEAQLEKSRLLSDRFSAERPKGSFSTLEIQRTEQGDSAMYLCASSFRTGLIGDYGYTFGSGTRLTVV.

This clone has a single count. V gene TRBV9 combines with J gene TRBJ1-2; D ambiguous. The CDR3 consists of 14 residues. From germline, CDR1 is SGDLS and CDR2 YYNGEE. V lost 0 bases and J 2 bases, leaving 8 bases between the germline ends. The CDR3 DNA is TGTGCCAGCAGCGTAGGGAGGCAGAACTATGGCTACACCTTC. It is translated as CASSVGRQNYGYTF.

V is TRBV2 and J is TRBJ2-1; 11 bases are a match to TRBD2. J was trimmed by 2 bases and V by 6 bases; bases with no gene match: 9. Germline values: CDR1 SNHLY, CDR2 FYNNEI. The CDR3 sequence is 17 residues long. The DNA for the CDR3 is TGTGCCAGCAGCAGGACTAGCGGGCGGGCCGCCTACAATGAGCAGTTCTTC. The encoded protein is CASSRTSGRAAYNEQFF. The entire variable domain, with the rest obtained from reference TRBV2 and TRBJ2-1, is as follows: EPEVTQTPSHQVTQMGQEVILRCVPISNHLYFYWYRQILGQKVEFLVSFYNNEISEKSEIFDDQFSVERPDGSNFTLKIRSTKLEDSAMYFCASSRTSGRAAYNEQFFGPGTRLTVL.

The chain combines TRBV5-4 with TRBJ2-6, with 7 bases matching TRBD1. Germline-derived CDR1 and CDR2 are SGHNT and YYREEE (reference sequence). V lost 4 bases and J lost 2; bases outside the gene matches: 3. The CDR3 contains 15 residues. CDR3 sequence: CASSAQGAGANVLTF. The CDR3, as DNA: TGTGCCAGCAGCGCCCAGGGGGCTGGGGCCAACGTCCTGACTTTC.